This TCR beta chain was identified in a study of human T cells and chemical hapten exposure listed by TCRdb under 2021. Regarding the research as a whole: Libraries were pooled for sequencing, and per-sample TCR yields varied mainly because of small differences in library volumes within the pool. In alopecia patients, the study followed how the peripheral blood TCR repertoire changed in vivo over primary and secondary sensitization to diphenylcyclopropenone (DPC), a hapten. From each blood RNA sample, both TCR alpha and TCR beta chains were sequenced.

On the study overall, not on this receptor specifically: Repeated subsampling changed both the strength of the expansion versus patch-test correlation and the threshold at which the correlation became significant. DPC sensitization did not change the number of TCRs with a frequency above 1 in 1000, and there was no evidence of changes in global repertoire structure.

Based on the germline V gene (reference sequence), the CDR1 and CDR2 sequences are MNHNY and SVGAGI. The CDR3 numbers 13 residues from cysteine through phenylalanine. Of all the DNA, just the CDR3 is kept, 39 bases in frame from base 1. Trimming leaves V shorter by 6 bases and J shorter by 7 bases, with the junction holding 5 bases beyond the gene matches. Preparation of the library involved RACE. Sequencing was carried out with a NextSeq 500. During library preparation, unique molecular identifiers were attached to individual cDNA molecules so that TCRs could be counted quantitatively and reproducibly. The paper's processing steps were these. A median of about 100,000 TCRs per sample was observed, with a range of roughly 23,224 to 700,000. V, J and CDR3 annotation of the TCR reads was performed with the Decombinator software suite. For the PS versus PT1 abundance plots, all samples were subsampled to the same number of TCRs (28,000). TCRs were defined as expanded if absent before sensitization and observed at least eight times at the 2-week time point. TCRdb ran its own pipeline on the public reads, namely fastp trimming at Q25 and MiXCR clone calling, and kept in-frame beta chains. Every entry covers one CDR3 protein and lists the most common genes and DNA from its rows. In this record, the V and J calls reflect TCRdb's handling and not the investigators' own analysis. The sample table holds tens of thousands of distinct CDR3 sequences, of which approximately 4.7% were seen once. The ten largest make up roughly 1.7% of the sample.

This clonotype was seen a handful of times. Its antigen remains undetermined. No quality values exist for individual bases; no much larger clone is one base distant. In the paper's terms, the time point label means: healthy volunteer bleed at 2 weeks. Total RNA was extracted from unfractionated whole blood that had been collected in Tempus Blood RNA tubes. A handful of healthy volunteers acted as controls for TCR sequencing and had blood drawn at day 0, 2 weeks and 6 weeks. The chain joins TRBV6-6 to TRBJ2-7, with TRBD2 identical over 11 junction bases. Sequencing input: whole blood. The clonotype originates from a female donor in good health. Some clones in this sample may be carry-over from other donors' samples. The CDR3 region: CASRLGTSGEQYF. At the DNA level, the sequence is TGTGCCAGCAGATTAGGGACTAGCGGTGAGCAGTACTTC.